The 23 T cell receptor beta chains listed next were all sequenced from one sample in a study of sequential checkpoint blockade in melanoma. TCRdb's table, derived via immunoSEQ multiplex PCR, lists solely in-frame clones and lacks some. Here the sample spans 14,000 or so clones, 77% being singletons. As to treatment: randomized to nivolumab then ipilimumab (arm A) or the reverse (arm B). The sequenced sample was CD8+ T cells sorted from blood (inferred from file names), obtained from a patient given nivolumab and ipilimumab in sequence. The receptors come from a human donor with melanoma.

The CDR3 reads CASQAGGRAYEQYF. CDR3 coding DNA: TGTGCCAGCCAGGCGGGCGGGAGGGCCTACGAGCAGTACTTC. The chain is built from TRBV6-5 and TRBJ2-7, with TRBD2 matching 9 bases. The junction had 7 bases not matched to a gene; V was cut back by 8 bases and J by 2 bases. The CDR3 has 14 residues. CDR1 is MNHEY and CDR2 is SVGAGI in the germline V gene.

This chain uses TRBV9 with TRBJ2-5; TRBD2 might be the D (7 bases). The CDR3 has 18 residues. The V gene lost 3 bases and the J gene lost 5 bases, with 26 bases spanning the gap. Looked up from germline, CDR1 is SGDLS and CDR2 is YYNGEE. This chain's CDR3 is CASSDSIKDGGAQETQYF. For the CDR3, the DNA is TGTGCCAGCAGCGATTCCATAAAAGATGGGGGGGCCCAGGAGACCCAGTACTTC.

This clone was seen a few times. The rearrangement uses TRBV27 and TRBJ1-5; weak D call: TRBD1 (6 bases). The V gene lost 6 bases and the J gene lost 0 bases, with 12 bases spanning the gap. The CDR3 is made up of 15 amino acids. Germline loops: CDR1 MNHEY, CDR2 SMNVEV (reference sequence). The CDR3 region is CASRDQGHSNQPQHF. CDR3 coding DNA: TGTGCCAGCAGGGATCAGGGGCATAGCAATCAGCCCCAGCATTTT.

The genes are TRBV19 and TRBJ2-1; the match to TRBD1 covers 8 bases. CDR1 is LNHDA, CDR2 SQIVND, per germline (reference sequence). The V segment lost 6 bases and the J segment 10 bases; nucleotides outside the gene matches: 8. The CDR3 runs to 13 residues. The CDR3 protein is CASSLGQGWEQFF. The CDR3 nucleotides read TGTGCCAGTAGCCTTGGACAGGGATGGGAGCAGTTCTTC.

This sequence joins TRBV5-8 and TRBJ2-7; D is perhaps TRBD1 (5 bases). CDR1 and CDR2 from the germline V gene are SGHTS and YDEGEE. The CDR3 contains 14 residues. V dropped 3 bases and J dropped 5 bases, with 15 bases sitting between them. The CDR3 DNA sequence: TGTGCCAGCAGCTCTACAGGACCTGCCAACGAGCAGTACTTC. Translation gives CASSSTGPANEQYF.

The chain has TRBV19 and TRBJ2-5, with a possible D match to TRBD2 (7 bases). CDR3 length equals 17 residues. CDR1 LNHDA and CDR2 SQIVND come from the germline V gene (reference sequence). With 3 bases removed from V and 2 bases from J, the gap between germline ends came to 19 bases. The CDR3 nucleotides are TGTGCCAGTAGTATCCGGGGGGCCGTCCCGACTCAAGAGACCCAGTACTTC. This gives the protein CASSIRGAVPTQETQYF.

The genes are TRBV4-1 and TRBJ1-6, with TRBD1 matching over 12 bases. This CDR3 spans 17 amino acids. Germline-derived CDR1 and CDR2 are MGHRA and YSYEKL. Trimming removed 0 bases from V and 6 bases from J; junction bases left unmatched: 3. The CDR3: CASSQDRGQGANSPLHF. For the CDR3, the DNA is TGCGCCAGCAGCCAAGATCGGGGACAGGGGGCTAATTCACCCCTCCACTTT.

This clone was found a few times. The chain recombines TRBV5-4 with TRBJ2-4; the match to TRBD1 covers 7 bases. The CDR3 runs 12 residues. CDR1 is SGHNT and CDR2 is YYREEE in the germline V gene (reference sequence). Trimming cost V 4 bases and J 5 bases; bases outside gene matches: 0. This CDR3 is CASSGTENIQYF. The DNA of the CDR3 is TGTGCCAGCAGCGGGACAGAAAACATTCAGTACTTC. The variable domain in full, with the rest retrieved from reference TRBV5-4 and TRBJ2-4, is ETGVTQSPTHLIKTRGQQVTLRCSSQSGHNTVSWYQQALGQGPQFIFQYYREEENGRGNFPPRFSGLQFPNYSSELNVNALELDDSALYLCASSGTENIQYFGAGTRLSVL.

CDR3 residues: CAWSVGETYEQYF. The CDR3 DNA sequence: TGTGCCTGGAGTGTAGGAGAGACCTACGAGCAGTACTTC. V gene TRBV30 combines with J gene TRBJ2-7, with D uncertain. Germline V CDR1 and CDR2: GTSNPN, SVGIG (reference sequence). The V gene lost 0 bases and the J gene lost 2 bases, with 8 bases spanning the gap. The CDR3 length is 13 residues.

Written as DNA, the CDR3 is TGTGCCAGCAGTTTTATCCAGGCCTCCTACGAGCAGTACTTC. Its protein is CASSFIQASYEQYF. V and J are TRBV28 and TRBJ2-7, with D uncertain. Germline V gene lookup returns CDR1 MDHEN and CDR2 SYDVKM. The V and J ends lost 3 bases and 0 bases respectively, with 9 bases between them. The CDR3 contains 14 residues.

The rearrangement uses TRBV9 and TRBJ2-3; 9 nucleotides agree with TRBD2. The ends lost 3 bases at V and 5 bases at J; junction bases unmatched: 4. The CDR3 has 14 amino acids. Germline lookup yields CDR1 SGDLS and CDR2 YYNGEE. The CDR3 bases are TGTGCCAGCAGCGAGGCGGGGGGGCGAGATACGCAGTATTTT. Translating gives CASSEAGGRDTQYF.

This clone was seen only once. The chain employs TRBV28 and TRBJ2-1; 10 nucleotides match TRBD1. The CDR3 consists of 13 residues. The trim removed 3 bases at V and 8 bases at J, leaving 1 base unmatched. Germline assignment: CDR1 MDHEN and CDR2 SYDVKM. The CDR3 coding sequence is TGTGCCAGCAGTTTGGGGACAGGGGATGAGCAGTTCTTC. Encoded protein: CASSLGTGDEQFF.

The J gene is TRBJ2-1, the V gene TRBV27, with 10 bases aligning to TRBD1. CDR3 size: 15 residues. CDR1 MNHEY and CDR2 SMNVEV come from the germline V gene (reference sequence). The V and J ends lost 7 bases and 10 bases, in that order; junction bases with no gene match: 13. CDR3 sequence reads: CASKWGTGAAFEQFF. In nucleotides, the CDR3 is TGTGCCAGCAAATGGGGGACAGGGGCAGCATTCGAGCAGTTCTTC.

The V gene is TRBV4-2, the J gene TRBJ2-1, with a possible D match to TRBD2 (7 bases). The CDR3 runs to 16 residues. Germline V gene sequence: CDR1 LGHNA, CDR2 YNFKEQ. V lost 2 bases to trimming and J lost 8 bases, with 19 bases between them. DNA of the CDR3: TGTGCCAGCAGCCAACAGGTTTTAGGGGGGGCCCATGAGCAGTTCTTC. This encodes CASSQQVLGGAHEQFF.

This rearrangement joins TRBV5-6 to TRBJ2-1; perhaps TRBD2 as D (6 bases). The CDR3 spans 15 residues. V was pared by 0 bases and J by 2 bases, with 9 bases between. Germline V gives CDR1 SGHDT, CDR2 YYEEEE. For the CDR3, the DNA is TGTGCCAGCAGCTTGGGCGGGATGCCCTACAATGAGCAGTTCTTC. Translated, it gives CASSLGGMPYNEQFF.

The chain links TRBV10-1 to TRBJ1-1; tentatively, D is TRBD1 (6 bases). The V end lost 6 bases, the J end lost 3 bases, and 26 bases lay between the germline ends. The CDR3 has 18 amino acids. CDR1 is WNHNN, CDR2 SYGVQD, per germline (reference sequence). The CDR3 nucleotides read TGCGCCAGCAGACATAAGCTAAACAGGGCCCCCATGGACACTGAAGCTTTCTTT. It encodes CASRHKLNRAPMDTEAFF.

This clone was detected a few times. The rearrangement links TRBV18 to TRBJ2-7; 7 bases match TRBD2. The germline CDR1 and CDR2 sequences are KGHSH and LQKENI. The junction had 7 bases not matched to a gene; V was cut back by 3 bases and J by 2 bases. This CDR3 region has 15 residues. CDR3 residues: CASSPVSGRPYEQYF. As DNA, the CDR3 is TGTGCCAGCTCACCTGTTAGCGGGCGACCCTACGAGCAGTACTTC.

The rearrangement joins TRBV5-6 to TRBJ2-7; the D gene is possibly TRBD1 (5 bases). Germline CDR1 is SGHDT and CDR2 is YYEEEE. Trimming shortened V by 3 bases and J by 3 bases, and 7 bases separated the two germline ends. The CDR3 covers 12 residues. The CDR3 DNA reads TGTGCCAGCAGCTGGGGCAGCTACGAGCAGTACTTC. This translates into CASSWGSYEQYF.

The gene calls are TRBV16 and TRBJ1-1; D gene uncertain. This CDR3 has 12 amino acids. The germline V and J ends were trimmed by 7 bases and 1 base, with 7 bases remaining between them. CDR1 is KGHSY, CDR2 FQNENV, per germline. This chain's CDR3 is CASTSGNTEAFF. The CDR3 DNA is TGTGCCAGCACTTCAGGGAACACTGAAGCTTTCTTT.

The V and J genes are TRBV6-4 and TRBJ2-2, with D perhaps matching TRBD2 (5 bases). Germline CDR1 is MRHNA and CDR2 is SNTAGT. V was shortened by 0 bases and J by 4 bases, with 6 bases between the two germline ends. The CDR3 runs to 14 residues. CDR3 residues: CASSDSLATGELFF. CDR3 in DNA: TGTGCCAGCAGTGACTCGCTAGCCACCGGGGAGCTGTTTTTT.

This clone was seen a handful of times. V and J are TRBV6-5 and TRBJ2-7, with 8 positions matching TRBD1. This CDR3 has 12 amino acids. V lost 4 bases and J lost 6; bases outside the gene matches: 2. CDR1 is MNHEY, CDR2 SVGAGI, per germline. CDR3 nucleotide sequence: TGTGCCAGCAGTTCAACAGGGGGCGAGCAGTACTTC. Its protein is CASSSTGGEQYF.

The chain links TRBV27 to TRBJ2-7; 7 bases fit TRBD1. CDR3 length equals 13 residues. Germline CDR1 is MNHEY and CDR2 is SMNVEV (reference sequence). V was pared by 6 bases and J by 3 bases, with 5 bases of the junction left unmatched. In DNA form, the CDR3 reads TGTGCCAGCAGCCCGGGACAGTACTACGAGCAGTACTTC. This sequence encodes CASSPGQYYEQYF.

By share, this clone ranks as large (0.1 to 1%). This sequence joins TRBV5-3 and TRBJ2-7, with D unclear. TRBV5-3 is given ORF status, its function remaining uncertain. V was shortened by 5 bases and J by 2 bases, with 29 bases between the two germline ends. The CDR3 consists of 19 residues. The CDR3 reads CARSYIWLSGHKSTYEQYF. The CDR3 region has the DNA TGTGCCAGAAGTTATATCTGGCTCTCAGGTCACAAATCTACCTACGAGCAGTACTTC.